This TCR beta chain was profiled in a study of response to subunit inactivated influenza vaccine. Study results and caveats: The authors proposed limited new T cell recruitment per seasonal influenza vaccination.

TCRdb analysed the RT-PCR reads with MiXCR anew, one entry per CDR3 protein. The sample consists of roughly 650,000 distinct CDR3 sequences, about 15% of them appearing once. This CDR3 is 15 amino acids long. The germline V gene has CDR1 SGDLS and CDR2 YYNGEE. V gave up 2 bases and J gave up 4 bases; unmatched junction bases: 7. This clonotype has a handful of counts. Its antigen remains unidentified. The sequenced sample was PBMCs from blood, obtained less than 15 days before vaccination. The rearrangement uses TRBV9 and TRBJ2-5, with 8 positions matching TRBD2. This sequence was found in a man aged 50-60 years who received an inactivated influenza vaccine. The CDR3 DNA follows: TGTGCCAGCAGCGTTTCGTCGGGGGGGTTAGAGACCCAGTACTTC. Residues: CASSVSSGGLETQYF.